The rows below give T cell receptor beta chains drawn from one sample of a study of T cells in Graves' hyperthyroidism and ophthalmopathy. TCRdb processed the multiplex PCR reads anew with MiXCR; each CDR3 protein has one entry. The sample records more than 300,000 distinct CDR3 sequences, approximately 15% being singletons. The sample taken for sequencing was blood. The receptor set was obtained from a woman in her sixties or seventies with Graves' hyperthyroidism. The CDR3 runs from the conserved cysteine through the conserved F or W. The D gene is left open where the match is weak. Clone sizes are given selectively: once, few, many, or a class where the clone is expanded.

clone_size cdr3_length j_call v_call d_call cdr3_nt cdr3_aa
many 13 TRBJ1-1 TRBV30 - TGTGCCTGGAGTGTACGAGGGTCCACTGAAGCTTTCTTT CAWSVRGSTEAFF
few 15 TRBJ1-3 TRBV18 - TGTGCCAGCTCACCACCGTCGGGGGCCGGAAACACCATATATTTT CASSPPSGAGNTIYF
few 15 TRBJ2-1 TRBV29-1 TRBD1 TGCAGCGTGGTGGGACAGGGGGCTATCTACAATGAGCAGTTCTTC CSVVGQGAIYNEQFF
few 15 TRBJ2-7 TRBV12-3/TRBV12-4 - TGTGCCAGCAGTTTTCTTCGGGGGGCGCCCTACGAGCAGTACTTC CASSFLRGAPYEQYF
- 18 TRBJ1-2 TRBV15 - TGTGCCACCAGCAGAGATCCAGGCAGACCAATACGTAACTATGGCTACACCTTC CATSRDPGRPIRNYGYTF
many 15 TRBJ1-1 TRBV5-1 - TGCGCCAGCAGCTTCGCCGGGACAAGTAACACTGAAGCTTTCTTT CASSFAGTSNTEAFF
few 14 TRBJ2-1 TRBV27 - TGTGCCACCCTTAAAGAGGAGTCCTACAATGAGCAGTTCTTC CATLKEESYNEQFF
- 15 TRBJ2-2 TRBV9 - TGTGCCAGCAGCGTTACCCCATGGAACACCGGGGAGCTGTTTTTT CASSVTPWNTGELFF
few 15 TRBJ2-1 TRBV6-2/TRBV6-3 TRBD1 TGTGCCAGCATTAATGGGGACAGGGTTAAGGATGAGCAGTTCTTC CASINGDRVKDEQFF
many 12 TRBJ2-7 TRBV20-1 - TGCAGTGCTAGAGGGACAATTTACGAGCAGTACTTC CSARGTIYEQYF
- 14 TRBJ1-5 TRBV10-3 TRBD1 TGTGCCATCAGTGAAGACGACAGGGTACAGCCCCAGCATTTT CAISEDDRVQPQHF
- 20 TRBJ1-1 TRBV10-1 TRBD1 TGCGCCAGCAGTGAGTTCCGGGACAGGGGTTTAAGACCCAACCACACTGAAGCTTTCTTT CASSEFRDRGLRPNHTEAFF
- 12 TRBJ1-2 TRBV28 - TGTGCCAGCAGCATGGGGTTATATGGCTACACCTTC CASSMGLYGYTF
many 19 TRBJ2-2 TRBV28 TRBD1 TGTGCCAGCAGTTTTATTGGGGACAGGTTATCCGCGAACACCGGGGAGCTGTTTTTT CASSFIGDRLSANTGELFF
many 15 TRBJ1-6 TRBV11-2 - TGTGCCAGCAGCTTATCGGGGGGTCTCAATTCACCCCTCCACTTT CASSLSGGLNSPLHF
many 14 TRBJ2-7 TRBV7-9 - TGTGCCAGCAGCTTAGAGCACCGGGTAGGCGAGCAGTACTTC CASSLEHRVGEQYF
many 15 TRBJ2-1 TRBV6-1 TRBD2 TGTGCCAGCAGTTTTTCGGCTAGCGGTTACAATGAGCAGTTCTTC CASSFSASGYNEQFF
many 14 TRBJ2-7 TRBV24-1 TRBD1 TGTGCCACCAGTGATGCCGGGACAGGGGGCGAGCAGTACTTC CATSDAGTGGEQYF
many 17 TRBJ2-1 TRBV19 TRBD2 TGTGCCAGTAGTATAAGGACTAGCGGGAGGGAAGGGAATGAGCAGTTCTTC CASSIRTSGREGNEQFF
few 14 TRBJ2-3 TRBV19 TRBD2 TGTGCCAGTAAATCGCGGGAGGACACAGATACGCAGTATTTT CASKSREDTDTQYF
few 11 TRBJ2-1 TRBV6-1 - TGTGCCAGCACACGTTCGAATGAGCAGTTCTTC CASTRSNEQFF
many 14 TRBJ2-4 TRBV12-3/TRBV12-4 - TGTGCCAGCAGTTTGCCACTGAGTGGAAACATTCAGTACTTC CASSLPLSGNIQYF
- 14 TRBJ2-3 TRBV6-1 - TGTGCCAGCAGTGCTGCGGGGTCCACAGATACGCAGTATTTT CASSAAGSTDTQYF
few 14 TRBJ2-7 TRBV4-2 - TGTGCCAGCAGCCAAACAGATGGCCCATACGAGCAGTACTTC CASSQTDGPYEQYF
- 18 TRBJ2-2 TRBV18 TRBD2 TGTGCCAGCTCACCCAGTAGCGGGAGAGCCCCGAACACCGGGGAGCTGTTTTTT CASSPSSGRAPNTGELFF
many 17 TRBJ2-1 TRBV28 - TGTGCCAGCAGTTTTCCCGACCTTTGGACAGTCTACAATGAGCAGTTCTTC CASSFPDLWTVYNEQFF